This T cell receptor beta chain was identified during a study of blood T cell repertoires in COVID-19. Study-wide background: Material from acute and convalescent COVID-19 was sourced from the United States, Italy and Spain. T cells, B-cell-depleted T cells, or PBMCs supplied cDNA or gDNA.

Per the germline V gene, CDR1 is KGHDR and CDR2 is SFDVKD. Trimming cost V 0 bases and J 10 bases, with 9 bases left between them. This CDR3 region has 13 residues. Original processing notes: Amplifying reference gene primers gave estimates of nucleated cell counts. Libraries were prepared by immunoSEQ multiplex PCR; TCRdb keeps only in-frame clonotypes and omits some of them. The D gene and trimming were derived from the DNA, and the V and J assignments and clone size from that table. The sample shows 240,000 or so clones, approximately 80% of them seen only once. The sequenced material came from peripheral blood. The receptor was isolated from a woman older than 75 with acute or convalescent COVID-19. The gene calls are TRBV24-1 and TRBJ1-5; D unresolved. The CDR3 spells CATSDLRSTPQHF. Written as DNA, the CDR3 is TGTGCCACCAGTGATTTGCGGTCGACTCCCCAGCATTTT.